Each of the 7 T cell receptor beta chains below was sequenced from the same sample in a study of identical twins. MiXCR, run by TCRdb on the 5' RACE reads, gives a single entry per CDR3 protein. The sample carries approximately 630,000 distinct CDR3 sequences, around 7.5% recorded once. The data also belong to a second study, concerning yellow fever vaccine responses in identical twins.

The sequencing sample was made of PBMCs. The receptors here all came from a woman aged 18-29 years in good health.

This clonotype was counted ten times or more. The chain employs TRBV12-3 or TRBV12-4 and TRBJ1-2; the match to TRBD1 covers 12 bases. V lost 6 bases and J lost 6; bases outside the gene matches: 8. The CDR3 loop spans 15 amino acids. DNA for the CDR3: TGTGCCAGCAGGATACCGGGACAGGGGGCTGATGGCTACACCTTC. As protein: CASRIPGQGADGYTF.

This clonotype was seen a few times. The rearrangement links TRBV5-1 to TRBJ2-7, with D tentatively TRBD1 (5 bases). The CDR3 loop spans 13 amino acids. Germline V CDR1 and CDR2: SGHRS, YFSETQ. Deletions cut 3 bases from V and 3 bases from J, with 10 bases between. The CDR3 protein is CASSSLGHYEQYF. The CDR3, as DNA: TGCGCCAGCAGCTCCCTGGGGCACTACGAGCAGTACTTC.

CDR3 DNA: TGTGCCAGCAGAGGGGACAGGGTTCACACTGAAGCTTTCTTT. The encoded protein is CASRGDRVHTEAFF. The chain joins TRBV12-3 or TRBV12-4 to TRBJ1-1; 9 nucleotides line up with TRBD1. V gave up 6 bases and J gave up 3 bases; unmatched junction bases: 5. The CDR3 runs 14 residues.

This clonotype was observed many times. This chain connects TRBV7-9 to TRBJ2-2; no clear D. Germline V gene sequence: CDR1 SEHNR, CDR2 FQNEAQ (reference sequence). Trimming stripped 3 bases from V and 7 bases from J, with 6 bases between. This CDR3 spans 12 amino acids. The DNA of the CDR3 is TGTGCCAGCAGCTTCGGTGGCGGGGAGCTGTTTTTT. Translated, it gives CASSFGGGELFF.

This clonotype was picked up many times. The rearrangement links TRBV20-1 to TRBJ2-5; D gene ambiguous. The CDR3 is made up of 13 amino acids. Trimming removed 1 base from V and 0 bases from J, with 6 bases in between. Germline V gene lookup returns CDR1 DFQATT and CDR2 SNEGSKA (reference sequence). The CDR3 loop reads CSARGQNQETQYF. In DNA form, the CDR3 reads TGCAGTGCTAGAGGGCAGAACCAAGAGACCCAGTACTTC.

This clonotype appeared many times. J is TRBJ2-5 and V is TRBV20-1; 12 bases are a match to TRBD2. The CDR3 has 16 residues. Unmatched junction bases numbered 10, after V lost 3 bases and J lost 5 bases. The germline V gene has CDR1 DFQATT and CDR2 SNEGSKA (reference sequence). DNA of the CDR3: TGCAGTGCTAGTTCCCTAGCGGGGGGGCCGCGGGAGACCCAGTACTTC. This translates into CSASSLAGGPRETQYF.

The V and J genes are TRBV19 and TRBJ2-1; 12 nucleotides line up with TRBD2. This CDR3 has 16 residues. V shed 1 base, J shed 5 bases, and the junction held 3 bases outside the gene matches. Germline CDR1 LNHDA, CDR2 SQIVND (reference sequence). In nucleotides, the CDR3 is TGTGCCAGTAGTATAGTTACTAGCGGGAGGAACAATGAGCAGTTCTTC. Translating gives CASSIVTSGRNNEQFF.